The 24 T cell receptor beta chains in this list originate from one sample, sequenced in a study of blood T cell repertoires in COVID-19. The data were produced by immunoSEQ multiplex PCR, yet TCRdb's version contains in-frame clones alone and is incomplete. The repertoire holds 200,000 to 250,000 clones, with about four fifths as singletons. Sequenced material: peripheral blood. The receptors derive from a woman at least 80 years old with COVID-19, enrolled during active disease.

The gene calls are TRBV19 and TRBJ2-7, with TRBD1 identical over 8 bases. Germline-derived CDR1 and CDR2 are LNHDA and SQIVND (reference sequence). The CDR3 has 15 residues. The J segment lost 2 bases and the V segment lost 2 bases, leaving 5 bases of the junction unmatched. The CDR3 nucleotides are TGTGCCAGTAGTATAAGGGCAGGGGGCCCCTACGAGCAGTACTTC. Residues: CASSIRAGGPYEQYF. The whole variable domain, remainder taken from reference TRBV19 and TRBJ2-7, is DGGITQSPKYLFRKEGQNVTLSCEQNLNHDAMYWYRQDPGQGLRLIYYSQIVNDFQKGDIAEGYSVSREKKESFPLTVTSAQKNPTAFYLCASSIRAGGPYEQYFGPGTRLTVT.

This clone was detected only a few times. The V gene is TRBV5-4, the J gene TRBJ2-7; TRBD1 is a possible D gene (6 bases). The CDR3 runs 14 residues. The germline V and J ends were trimmed by 2 bases and 4 bases, with 13 bases remaining between them. Germline loops: CDR1 SGHNT, CDR2 YYREEE (reference sequence). The CDR3 nucleotides are TGTGCCAGCAGCTTCCAGGGGTCGGTATACGAGCAGTACTTC. It specifies CASSFQGSVYEQYF.

The rearrangement uses TRBV7-9 and TRBJ1-2; D gene uncertain. The germline V gene has CDR1 SEHNR and CDR2 FQNEAQ (reference sequence). Trimming pared 0 bases from V and 6 bases from J, leaving 8 bases between. The CDR3 runs 13 residues. The DNA of the CDR3 is TGTGCCAGCAGCTTAGCTGAGGCGCATGGCTACACCTTC. It codes for CASSLAEAHGYTF.

This rearrangement joins TRBV5-6 to TRBJ2-2; 10 nucleotides agree with TRBD2. With V trimmed by 2 bases and J by 5 bases, 9 bases remained unmatched. This CDR3 spans 17 amino acids. Per germline, CDR1 SGHDT and CDR2 YYEEEE. The CDR3 DNA reads as TGTGCCAGCAGCTTCGGGCTAGCGGGAGAGCGGACCGGGGAGCTGTTTTTT. Protein product: CASSFGLAGERTGELFF.

In DNA, the CDR3 is TGTGCCAGTAGTAGGGGACAGGGTGGAATCGAGCAGTACTTC. This codes for CASSRGQGGIEQYF. The chain employs TRBV19 and TRBJ2-7, with 9 bases identical to TRBD1. V was pared by 4 bases and J by 6 bases, with 7 bases of the junction left unmatched. Germline CDR1 is LNHDA and CDR2 is SQIVND (reference sequence). The CDR3 runs 14 residues.

Concerning this clone itself: A junction boundary mismatches the germline segment, possibly from a read error. The J gene is TRBJ2-1, the V gene TRBV3-1 (or the pseudogene TRBV3-2); TRBD2 agrees at 11 bases. This CDR3 spans 16 amino acids. Germline V gene data show CDR1 as LGHDT and CDR2 as YNNKEL (reference sequence). The CDR3 reads CASRQGASGGYNEQFF. DNA of the CDR3: TGTGCCAGCAGGCAAGGGGCTAGCGGGGGGTACAATGAGCAGTTCTTC.

The CDR3 region is CASSPPWTGGSNQPQHF. CDR3 nucleotides: TGTGCCAGCTCACCACCGTGGACAGGGGGTAGCAATCAGCCCCAGCATTTT. The rearrangement links TRBV18 to TRBJ1-5; TRBD1 aligns across 10 bases. Trimming removed 0 bases from V and 0 bases from J; junction bases left unmatched: 2. CDR1 is KGHSH, CDR2 LQKENI, per germline. This CDR3 is 17 amino acids long. The variable domain in full, with the rest retrieved from reference TRBV18 and TRBJ1-5, is NAGVMQNPRHLVRRRGQEARLRCSPMKGHSHVYWYRQLPEEGLKFMVYLQKENIIDESGMPKERFSAEFPKEGPSILRIQQVVRGDSAAYFCASSPPWTGGSNQPQHFGDGTRLSIL.

The V gene is TRBV24-1, the J gene TRBJ2-1; D is ambiguous. The CDR3 is made up of 16 amino acids. Trimming took off 3 bases at V and 4 bases at J, with 15 bases between the two ends. Per germline, CDR1 KGHDR and CDR2 SFDVKD. CDR3 amino acids: CATSDVFPPPYNEQFF. CDR3 in DNA: TGTGCCACCAGTGATGTCTTCCCCCCCCCTTACAATGAGCAGTTCTTC.

The chain uses TRBV9 and TRBJ2-1; D not certain. V lost 4 bases to trimming and J lost 8 bases, with 16 bases between them. Germline CDR1 is SGDLS and CDR2 is YYNGEE. The CDR3 loop spans 14 amino acids. This CDR3 is CASSPRGTLDEQFF. In nucleotides, the CDR3 is TGTGCCAGCAGCCCCCGAGGCACCTTGGATGAGCAGTTCTTC. The complete variable domain, with remaining parts taken from reference TRBV9 and TRBJ2-1, reads DSGVTQTPKHLITATGQRVTLRCSPRSGDLSVYWYQQSLDQGLQFLIQYYNGEERAKGNILERFSAQQFPDLHSELNLSSLELGDSALYFCASSPRGTLDEQFFGPGTRLTVL.

This clone was seen a handful of times. The V call is TRBV2, the J call TRBJ1-1; tentatively, D is TRBD1 (6 bases). V was clipped by 6 bases and J by 8 bases, with 22 bases between them. Germline V CDR1 and CDR2: SNHLY, FYNNEI. The CDR3 totals 15 residues. CDR3 protein: CASSPTRDTPPEAFF. CDR3 DNA: TGTGCCAGCAGCCCCACCCGGGACACCCCTCCAGAAGCTTTCTTT.

The V and J genes are TRBV15 and TRBJ2-3; 7 bases line up with TRBD2. CDR1 and CDR2 (germline): LNHNV, YYDKDF (reference sequence). This CDR3 contains 16 residues. V gave up 3 bases and J gave up 2 bases; unmatched junction bases: 8. The CDR3 nucleotides read TGTGCCACCAGCAGGACCCAAGCGGGACCCACAGATACGCAGTATTTT. It codes for CATSRTQAGPTDTQYF. The entire variable domain, with the rest obtained from reference TRBV15 and TRBJ2-3, is as follows: DAMVIQNPRYQVTQFGKPVTLSCSQTLNHNVMYWYQQKSSQAPKLLFHYYDKDFNNEADTPDNFQSRRPNTSFCFLDIRSPGLGDTAMYLCATSRTQAGPTDTQYFGPGTRLTVL.

This chain uses TRBV10-2 with TRBJ1-5; D is undetermined. Trimming cost V 6 bases and J 5 bases, with 14 bases left between them. The CDR3 totals 14 residues. Germline values: CDR1 WSHSY, CDR2 SAAADI. The CDR3 sequence is CASRSAGSDQPQHF. CDR3 bases: TGCGCCAGCAGGAGCGCGGGTTCCGATCAGCCCCAGCATTTT.

The chain carries TRBV23-1 and TRBJ1-2; 8 bases map to TRBD1. TRBV23-1 is designated an ORF whose function remains uncertain. The CDR3 totals 14 residues. Trimming took 3 bases from V and 6 from J; bases not matched to a gene: 6. CDR3 DNA sequence: TGCGCCAGCAGTCAGCCAACAGGGGGGGATGGCTACACCTTC. This codes for CASSQPTGGDGYTF.

The chain joins TRBV10-3 to TRBJ1-3, with 8 positions matching TRBD1. The length of the CDR3 is 13 residues. CDR1 is ENHRY and CDR2 is SYGVKD in the germline V gene. Germline trimming cut 11 bases from V and 2 bases from J; bases unmatched to any gene: 5. Here the CDR3 reads CASQDRAGNTIYF. The CDR3 DNA reads as TGTGCCTCACAGGACAGGGCTGGAAACACCATATATTTT.

The chain carries TRBV30 and TRBJ2-5, with D perhaps matching TRBD2 (6 bases). The germline V and J ends were trimmed by 6 bases and 0 bases, with 20 bases remaining between them. The CDR3 spans 16 residues. Germline V gene sequence: CDR1 GTSNPN, CDR2 SVGIG (reference sequence). Here the CDR3 DNA reads TGTGCCTGTACTGGTGGAGGGTCCCGGTACCAAGAGACCCAGTACTTC. Translated, it gives CACTGGGSRYQETQYF.

The rearrangement uses TRBV7-9 and TRBJ1-4; D is perhaps TRBD1 (6 bases). The germline CDR1 and CDR2 sequences are SEHNR and FQNEAQ (reference sequence). The CDR3 runs 15 residues. Trimming stripped 4 bases from V and 4 bases from J, with 13 bases between. The CDR3 reads CASSYSTGFNEKLFF. CDR3 DNA: TGTGCCAGCAGCTATAGTACAGGGTTTAATGAAAAACTGTTTTTT.

The V call is TRBV7-2, the J call TRBJ1-2; tentatively, D is TRBD1 (6 bases). The ends were cut back, 4 bases at V and 8 bases at J, with 17 bases in the middle. CDR1 is SGHTA and CDR2 is FQGNSA in the germline V gene. The CDR3 contains 14 residues. CDR3 DNA: TGTGCCAGCAGCTCCCAGGGGAGGGGGAGCGGCTACACCTTC. Translation gives CASSSQGRGSGYTF.

The chain links TRBV20-1 to TRBJ1-1; D gene uncertain. The CDR3 consists of 12 residues. Germline CDR1 DFQATT, CDR2 SNEGSKA (reference sequence). V lost 3 bases, J lost 1 base, and 6 bases lay in between. DNA for the CDR3: TGCAGTGCTAGTAGAGCGAACACTGAAGCTTTCTTT. This sequence encodes CSASRANTEAFF.

About this clone: Other DNA sequences in this specimen translate into the identical CDR3. The V and J genes are TRBV6-5 and TRBJ2-7; TRBD1 agrees at 7 bases. Germline V CDR1 and CDR2: MNHEY, SVGAGI. The CDR3 loop spans 13 amino acids. V lost 5 bases and J lost 1; bases outside the gene matches: 2. CDR3 sequence reads: CASSTQGSYEQYF. CDR3 coding DNA: TGTGCCAGCAGTACACAGGGGTCCTACGAGCAGTACTTC.

The count of this clone is one. The V and J genes are TRBV2 and TRBJ2-6, with D perhaps matching TRBD1 (5 bases). Germline loops: CDR1 SNHLY, CDR2 FYNNEI. The CDR3 totals 17 residues. The V gene lost 2 bases and the J gene lost 2 bases, with 13 bases spanning the gap. CDR3 amino acids: CASSEIVLGAGANVLTF. CDR3 bases: TGTGCCAGCAGTGAAATCGTTTTAGGGGCTGGGGCCAACGTCCTGACTTTC.

This chain links TRBV2 with TRBJ1-6, with TRBD1 matching over 7 bases. The trim removed 6 bases at V and 6 bases at J, leaving 5 bases unmatched. Germline V gene data show CDR1 as SNHLY and CDR2 as FYNNEI. This CDR3 comprises 14 residues. Here the CDR3 reads CASRSTGSNSPLHF. The CDR3 DNA reads TGTGCCAGCAGATCGACAGGGAGTAATTCACCCCTCCACTTT.

V usage is TRBV20-1 and J usage is TRBJ1-1; unclear D gene. Per germline, CDR1 DFQATT and CDR2 SNEGSKA (reference sequence). The CDR3 has 13 amino acids. Trimming pared 3 bases from V and 4 bases from J, leaving 12 bases between. CDR3 sequence (DNA): TGCAGTGCTAGTTTCACGCGGGGCACTGAAGCTTTCTTT. Translation: CSASFTRGTEAFF.

This clone was picked up one time. The chain is built from TRBV18 and TRBJ1-4, with a possible D match to TRBD1 (5 bases). Germline-derived CDR1 and CDR2 are KGHSH and LQKENI. V lost 4 bases and J lost 4, with 16 bases in between. CDR3 size: 16 residues. The CDR3 loop is CASSLTLQGGNEKLFF. CDR3 coding DNA: TGTGCCAGCTCACTTACTCTTCAGGGAGGTAATGAAAAACTGTTTTTT.

The rearrangement uses TRBV7-2 and TRBJ2-3, with 8 bases that match TRBD2. The trim removed 5 bases at V and 4 bases at J, leaving 8 bases unmatched. Germline values: CDR1 SGHTA, CDR2 FQGNSA. The CDR3 has 15 amino acids. CDR3: CASSVSGSFADTQYF. The CDR3 bases are TGTGCCAGCAGCGTAAGCGGGAGCTTCGCAGATACGCAGTATTTT.